This T cell receptor beta chain was recorded in a study of cytomegalovirus exposure and HLA in healthy donors. The V gene end was trimmed by 2 bases and the J gene end by 6 bases; junction bases not matched to a gene: 6. Germline assignment: CDR1 GTSNPN and CDR2 SVGIG (reference sequence). CDR3 length: 14 residues. It was with 60 Vbeta and 13 Jbeta primers that the PCR ran. The repertoire was sequenced with immunoSEQ multiplex PCR; TCRdb's copy has only in-frame clones and lacks some. This table holds around 140,000 clones, approximately 82% found once. The chain is built from TRBV30 and TRBJ2-7; 11 bases agree with TRBD1. This TCR was sampled from a man between 25 and 39 years old in good health and CMV-seropositive. Sequencing was done on a sample of PBMCs. The DNA of the CDR3 is TGTGCCTGGAGTTGGGGACAGGGGGGTGGCGAGCAGTACTTC. It specifies CAWSWGQGGGEQYF.